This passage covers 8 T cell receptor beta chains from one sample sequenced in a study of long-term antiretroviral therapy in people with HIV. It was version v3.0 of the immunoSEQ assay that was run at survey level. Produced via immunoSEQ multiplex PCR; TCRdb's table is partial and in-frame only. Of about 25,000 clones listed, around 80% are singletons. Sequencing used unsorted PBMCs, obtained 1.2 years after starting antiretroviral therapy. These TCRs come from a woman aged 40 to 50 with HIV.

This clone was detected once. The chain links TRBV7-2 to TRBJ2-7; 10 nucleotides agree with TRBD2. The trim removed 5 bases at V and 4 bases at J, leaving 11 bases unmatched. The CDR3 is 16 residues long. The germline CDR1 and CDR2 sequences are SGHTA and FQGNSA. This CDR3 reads CASSITPSGGQYEQYF. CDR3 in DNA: TGTGCCAGCAGCATAACGCCTAGCGGGGGACAGTACGAGCAGTACTTC.

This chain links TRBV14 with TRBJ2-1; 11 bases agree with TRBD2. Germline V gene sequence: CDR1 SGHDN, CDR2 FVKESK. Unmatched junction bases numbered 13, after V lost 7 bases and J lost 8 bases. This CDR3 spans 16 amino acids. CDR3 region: CASTRGGLAGGHEQFF. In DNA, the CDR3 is TGTGCCAGCACCCGCGGGGGGCTAGCGGGAGGACATGAGCAGTTCTTC. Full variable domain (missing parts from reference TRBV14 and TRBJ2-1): EAGVTQFPSHSVIEKGQTVTLRCDPISGHDNLYWYRRVMGKEIKFLLHFVKESKQDESGMPNNRFLAERTGGTYSTLKVQPAELEDSGVYFCASTRGGLAGGHEQFFGPGTRLTVL.

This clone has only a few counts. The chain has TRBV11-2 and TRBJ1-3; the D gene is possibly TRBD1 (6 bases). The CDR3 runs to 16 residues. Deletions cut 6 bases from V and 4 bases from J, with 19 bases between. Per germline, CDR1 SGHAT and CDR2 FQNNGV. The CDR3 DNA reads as TGTGCCAGCAGGCGCCTGGGGGGGGCTTCAGGAAACACCATATATTTT. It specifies CASRRLGGASGNTIYF.

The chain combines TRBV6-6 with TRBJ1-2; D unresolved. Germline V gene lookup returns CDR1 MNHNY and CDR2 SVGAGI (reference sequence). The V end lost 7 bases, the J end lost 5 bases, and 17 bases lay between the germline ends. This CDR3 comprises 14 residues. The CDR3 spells CASKTGDLLYGYTF. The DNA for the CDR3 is TGTGCCAGCAAGACCGGAGACCTTTTGTATGGCTACACCTTC.

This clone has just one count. CDR3 bases: TGCAGCGTTGTTTTACAGGGCACTGAAGCTTTCTTT. Its translation is CSVVLQGTEAFF. The rearrangement links TRBV29-1 to TRBJ1-1; the D gene is possibly TRBD1 (6 bases). V dropped 4 bases and J dropped 4 bases, with 10 bases sitting between them. The germline CDR1 and CDR2 sequences are SQVTM and ANQGSEA. The CDR3 has 12 residues.

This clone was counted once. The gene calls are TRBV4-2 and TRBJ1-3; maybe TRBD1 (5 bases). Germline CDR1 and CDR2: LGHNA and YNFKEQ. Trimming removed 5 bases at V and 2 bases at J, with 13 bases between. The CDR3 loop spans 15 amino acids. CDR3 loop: CASSSDGTPGNTIYF. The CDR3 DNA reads TGTGCCAGCAGCTCCGACGGGACGCCTGGAAACACCATATATTTT.

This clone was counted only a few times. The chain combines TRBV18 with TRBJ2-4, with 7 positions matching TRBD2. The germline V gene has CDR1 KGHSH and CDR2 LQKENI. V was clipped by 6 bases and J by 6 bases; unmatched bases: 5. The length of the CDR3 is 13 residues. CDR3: CASSNAGVNIQYF. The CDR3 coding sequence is TGTGCCAGCTCGAACGCGGGGGTAAACATTCAGTACTTC.

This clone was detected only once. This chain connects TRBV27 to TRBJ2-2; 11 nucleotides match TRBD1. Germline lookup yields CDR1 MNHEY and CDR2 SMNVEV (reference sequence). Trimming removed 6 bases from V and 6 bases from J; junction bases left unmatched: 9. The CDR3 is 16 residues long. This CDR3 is CASRPPGQGVAGELFF. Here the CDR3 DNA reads TGTGCCAGCAGACCTCCGGGACAGGGGGTAGCCGGGGAGCTGTTTTTT.